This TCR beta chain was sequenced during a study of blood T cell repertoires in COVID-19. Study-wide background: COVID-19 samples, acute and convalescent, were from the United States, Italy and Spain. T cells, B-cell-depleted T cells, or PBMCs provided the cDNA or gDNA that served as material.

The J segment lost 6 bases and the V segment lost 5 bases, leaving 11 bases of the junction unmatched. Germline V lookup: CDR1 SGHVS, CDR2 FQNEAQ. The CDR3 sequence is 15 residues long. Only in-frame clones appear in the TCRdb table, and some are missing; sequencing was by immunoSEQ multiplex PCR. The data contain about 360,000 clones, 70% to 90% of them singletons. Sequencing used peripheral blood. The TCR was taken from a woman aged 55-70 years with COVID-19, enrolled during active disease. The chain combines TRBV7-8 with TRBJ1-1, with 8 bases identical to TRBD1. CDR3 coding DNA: TGTGCCAGCAGCGCGGACAGGGCCTCAGGTCCTGAAGCTTTCTTT. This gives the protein CASSADRASGPEAFF.